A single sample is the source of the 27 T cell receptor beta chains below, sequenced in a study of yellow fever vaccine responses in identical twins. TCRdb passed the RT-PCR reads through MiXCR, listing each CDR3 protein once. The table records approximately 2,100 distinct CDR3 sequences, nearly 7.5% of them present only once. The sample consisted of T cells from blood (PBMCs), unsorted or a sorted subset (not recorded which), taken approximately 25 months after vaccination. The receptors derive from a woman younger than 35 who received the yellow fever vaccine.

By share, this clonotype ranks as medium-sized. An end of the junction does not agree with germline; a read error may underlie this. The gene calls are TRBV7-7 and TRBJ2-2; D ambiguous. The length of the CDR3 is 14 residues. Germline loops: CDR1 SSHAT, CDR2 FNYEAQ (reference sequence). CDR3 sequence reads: CASSTGSTTGELFF. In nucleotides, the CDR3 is TGTGCTAGCAGCACCGGGTCTACCACCGGGGAGCTGTTTTTT.

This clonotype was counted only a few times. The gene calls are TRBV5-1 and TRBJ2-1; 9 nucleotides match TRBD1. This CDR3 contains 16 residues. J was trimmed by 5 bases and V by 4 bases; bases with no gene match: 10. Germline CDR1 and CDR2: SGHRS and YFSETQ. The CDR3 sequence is CASSRTTGGGNNEQFF. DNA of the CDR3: TGCGCCAGCAGCAGAACCACAGGGGGCGGGAACAATGAGCAGTTCTTC.

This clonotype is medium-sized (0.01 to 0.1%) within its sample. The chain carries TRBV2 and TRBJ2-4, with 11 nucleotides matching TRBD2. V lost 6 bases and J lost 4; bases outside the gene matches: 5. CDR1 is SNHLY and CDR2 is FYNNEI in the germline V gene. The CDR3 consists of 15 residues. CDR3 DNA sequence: TGTGCCAGCAGCCCAATAGCGGGGGGGAAAAACATTCAGTACTTC. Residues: CASSPIAGGKNIQYF.

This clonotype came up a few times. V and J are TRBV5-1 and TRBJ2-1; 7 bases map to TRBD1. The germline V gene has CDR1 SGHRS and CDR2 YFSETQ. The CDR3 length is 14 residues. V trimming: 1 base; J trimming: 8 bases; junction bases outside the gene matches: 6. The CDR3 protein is CASSLSTGSHEQFF. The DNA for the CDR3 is TGCGCCAGCAGCTTGTCGACAGGGTCCCATGAGCAGTTCTTC. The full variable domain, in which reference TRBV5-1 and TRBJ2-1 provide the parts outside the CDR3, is KAGVTQTPRYLIKTRGQQVTLSCSPISGHRSVSWYQQTPGQGLQFLFEYFSETQRNKGNFPGRFSGRQFSNSRSEMNVSTLELGDSALYLCASSLSTGSHEQFFGPGTRLTVL.

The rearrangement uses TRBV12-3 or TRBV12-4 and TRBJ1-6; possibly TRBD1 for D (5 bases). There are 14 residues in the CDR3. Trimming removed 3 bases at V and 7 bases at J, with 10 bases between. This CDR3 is CASSFLGANSPLHF. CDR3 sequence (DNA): TGTGCCAGCAGTTTTTTAGGGGCCAATTCACCCCTCCACTTT.

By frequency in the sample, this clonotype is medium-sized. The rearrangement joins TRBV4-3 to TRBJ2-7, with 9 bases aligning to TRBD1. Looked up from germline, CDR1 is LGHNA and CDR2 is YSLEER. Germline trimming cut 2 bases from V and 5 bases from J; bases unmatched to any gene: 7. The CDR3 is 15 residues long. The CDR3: CASSQRDRAYDEQYF. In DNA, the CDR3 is TGCGCCAGCAGCCAAAGGGACAGGGCGTACGACGAGCAGTACTTC.

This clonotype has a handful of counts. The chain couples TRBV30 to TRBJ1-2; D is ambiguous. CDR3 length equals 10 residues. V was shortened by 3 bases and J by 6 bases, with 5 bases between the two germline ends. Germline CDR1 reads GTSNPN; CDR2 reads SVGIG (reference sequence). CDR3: CAWRKDGYTF. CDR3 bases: TGTGCCTGGAGGAAAGATGGCTACACCTTC.

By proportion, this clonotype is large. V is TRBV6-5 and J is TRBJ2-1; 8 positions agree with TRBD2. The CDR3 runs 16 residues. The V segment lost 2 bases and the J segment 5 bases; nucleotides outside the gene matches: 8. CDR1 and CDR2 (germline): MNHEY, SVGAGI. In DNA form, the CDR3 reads TGTGCCAGCAGTTACGGGCGGGGGGTGCGGCACAATGAGCAGTTCTTC. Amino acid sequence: CASSYGRGVRHNEQFF.

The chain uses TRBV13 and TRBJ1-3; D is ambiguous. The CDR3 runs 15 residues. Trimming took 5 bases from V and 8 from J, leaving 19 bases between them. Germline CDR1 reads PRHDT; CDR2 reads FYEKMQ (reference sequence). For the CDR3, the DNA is TGTGCCAGCAGCCAGACGGCCCTGTACGGTGACACCATATATTTT. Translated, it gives CASSQTALYGDTIYF.

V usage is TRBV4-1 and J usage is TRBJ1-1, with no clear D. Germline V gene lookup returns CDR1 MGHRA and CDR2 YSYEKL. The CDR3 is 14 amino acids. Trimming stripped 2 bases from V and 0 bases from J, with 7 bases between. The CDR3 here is CASSQLQMNTEAFF. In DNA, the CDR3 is TGCGCCAGCAGCCAATTACAAATGAACACTGAAGCTTTCTTT.

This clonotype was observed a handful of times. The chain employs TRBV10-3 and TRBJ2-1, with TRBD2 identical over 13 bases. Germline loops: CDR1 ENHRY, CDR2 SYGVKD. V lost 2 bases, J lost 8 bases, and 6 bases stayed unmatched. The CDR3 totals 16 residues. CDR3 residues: CAISEPTSGRSYEQFF. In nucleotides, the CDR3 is TGTGCCATCAGTGAGCCGACTAGCGGGAGGTCGTATGAGCAGTTCTTC.

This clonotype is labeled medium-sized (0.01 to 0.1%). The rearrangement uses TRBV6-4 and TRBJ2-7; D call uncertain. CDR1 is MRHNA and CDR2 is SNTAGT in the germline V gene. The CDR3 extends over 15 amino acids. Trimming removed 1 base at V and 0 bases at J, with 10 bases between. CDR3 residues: CASSDFSCVSYEQYF. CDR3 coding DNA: TGTGCCAGCAGTGACTTTAGTTGCGTCTCCTACGAGCAGTACTTC.

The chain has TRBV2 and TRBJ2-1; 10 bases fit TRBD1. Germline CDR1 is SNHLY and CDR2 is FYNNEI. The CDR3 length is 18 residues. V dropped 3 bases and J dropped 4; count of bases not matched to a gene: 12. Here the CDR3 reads CASSETGGGSSPYNEQFF. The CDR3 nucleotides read TGTGCCAGCAGTGAGACAGGGGGCGGATCATCCCCGTACAATGAGCAGTTCTTC.

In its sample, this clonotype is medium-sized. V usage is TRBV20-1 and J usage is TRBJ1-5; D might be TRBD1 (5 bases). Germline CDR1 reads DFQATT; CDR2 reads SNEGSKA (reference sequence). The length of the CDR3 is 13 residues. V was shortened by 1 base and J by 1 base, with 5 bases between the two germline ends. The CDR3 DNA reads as TGCAGTGCTAGAGGGGGGAGCAATCAGCCCCAGCATTTT. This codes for CSARGGSNQPQHF.

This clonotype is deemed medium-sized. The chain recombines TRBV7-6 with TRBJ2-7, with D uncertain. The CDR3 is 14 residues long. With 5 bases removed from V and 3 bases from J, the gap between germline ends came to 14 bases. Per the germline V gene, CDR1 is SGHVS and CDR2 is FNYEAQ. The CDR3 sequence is CASSPREVLYEQYF. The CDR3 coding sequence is TGTGCCAGCAGCCCCCGTGAGGTCCTCTACGAGCAGTACTTC.

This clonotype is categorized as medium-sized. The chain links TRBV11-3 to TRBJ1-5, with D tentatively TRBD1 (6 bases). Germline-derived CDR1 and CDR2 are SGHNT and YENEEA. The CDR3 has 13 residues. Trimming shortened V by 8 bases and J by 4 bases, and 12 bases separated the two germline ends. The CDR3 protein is CASVTDRNQPQHF. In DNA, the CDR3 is TGTGCCAGCGTAACAGACAGGAATCAGCCCCAGCATTTT.

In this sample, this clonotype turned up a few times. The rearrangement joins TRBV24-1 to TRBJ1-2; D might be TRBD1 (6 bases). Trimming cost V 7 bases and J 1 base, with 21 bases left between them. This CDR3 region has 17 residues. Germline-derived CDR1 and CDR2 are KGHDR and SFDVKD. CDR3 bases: TGTGCCACCAGACCATCAGGGGAGGACCCTCTTAACTATGGCTACACCTTC. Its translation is CATRPSGEDPLNYGYTF.

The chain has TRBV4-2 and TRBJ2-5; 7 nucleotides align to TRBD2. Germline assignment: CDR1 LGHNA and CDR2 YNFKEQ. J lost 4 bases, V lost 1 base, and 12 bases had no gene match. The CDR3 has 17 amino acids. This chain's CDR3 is CASSQVGLAGDGETQYF. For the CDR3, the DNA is TGTGCCAGCAGCCAAGTGGGGCTTGCGGGGGATGGAGAGACCCAGTACTTC.

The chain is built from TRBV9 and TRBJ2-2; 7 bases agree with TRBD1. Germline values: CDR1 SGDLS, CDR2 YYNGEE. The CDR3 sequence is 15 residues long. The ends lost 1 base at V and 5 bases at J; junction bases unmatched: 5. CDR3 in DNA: TGTGCCAGCAGCGTATTGACAGGGAAAACCGGGGAGCTGTTTTTT. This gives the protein CASSVLTGKTGELFF.

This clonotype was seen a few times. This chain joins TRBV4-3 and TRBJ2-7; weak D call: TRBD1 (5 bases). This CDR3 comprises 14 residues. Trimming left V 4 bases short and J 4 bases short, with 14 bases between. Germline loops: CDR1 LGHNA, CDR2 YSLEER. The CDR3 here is CASSLGQGPYEQYF. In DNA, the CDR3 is TGCGCCAGCAGCCTCGGGCAGGGTCCTTACGAGCAGTACTTC.

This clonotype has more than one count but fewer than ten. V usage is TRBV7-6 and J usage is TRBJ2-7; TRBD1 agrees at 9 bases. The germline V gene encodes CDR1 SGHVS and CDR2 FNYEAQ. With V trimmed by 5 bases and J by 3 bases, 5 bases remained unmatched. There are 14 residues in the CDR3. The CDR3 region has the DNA TGTGCCAGCAGCCCAGAGGACAGGGGCTACGAGCAGTACTTC. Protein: CASSPEDRGYEQYF.

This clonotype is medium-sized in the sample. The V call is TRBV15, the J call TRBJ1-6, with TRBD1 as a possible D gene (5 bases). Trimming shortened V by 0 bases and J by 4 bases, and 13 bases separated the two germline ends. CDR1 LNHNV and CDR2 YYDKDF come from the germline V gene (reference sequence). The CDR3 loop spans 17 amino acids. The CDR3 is CATSREEGLQYNSPLHF. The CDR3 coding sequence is TGTGCCACCAGCAGAGAGGAGGGGTTGCAGTATAATTCACCCCTCCACTTT.

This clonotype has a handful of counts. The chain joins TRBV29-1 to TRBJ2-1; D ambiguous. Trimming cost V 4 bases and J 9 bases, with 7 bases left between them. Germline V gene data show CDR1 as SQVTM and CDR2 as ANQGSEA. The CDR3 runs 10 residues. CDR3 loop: CSVGGGEQFF. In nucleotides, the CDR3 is TGCAGCGTTGGGGGTGGTGAGCAGTTCTTC.

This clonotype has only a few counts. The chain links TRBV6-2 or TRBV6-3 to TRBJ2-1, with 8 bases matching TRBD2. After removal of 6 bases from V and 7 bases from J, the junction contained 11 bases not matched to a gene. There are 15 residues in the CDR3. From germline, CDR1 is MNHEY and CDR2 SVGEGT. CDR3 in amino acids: CASSRAAGVLNEQFF. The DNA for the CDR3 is TGTGCCAGCAGCAGGGCAGCGGGAGTTTTGAATGAGCAGTTCTTC.

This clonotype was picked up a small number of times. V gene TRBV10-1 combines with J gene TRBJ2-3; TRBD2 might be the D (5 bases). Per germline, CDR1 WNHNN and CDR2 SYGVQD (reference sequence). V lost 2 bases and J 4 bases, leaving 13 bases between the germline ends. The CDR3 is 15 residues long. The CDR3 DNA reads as TGCGCCAGCAGTGAGCGGACCCACGGGGCAGATACGCAGTATTTT. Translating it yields CASSERTHGADTQYF.

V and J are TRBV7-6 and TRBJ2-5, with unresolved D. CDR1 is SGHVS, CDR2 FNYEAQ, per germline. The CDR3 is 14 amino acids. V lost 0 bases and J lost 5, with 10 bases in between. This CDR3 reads CASSLALMWETQYF. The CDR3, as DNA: TGTGCCAGCAGCTTAGCGCTGATGTGGGAGACCCAGTACTTC.

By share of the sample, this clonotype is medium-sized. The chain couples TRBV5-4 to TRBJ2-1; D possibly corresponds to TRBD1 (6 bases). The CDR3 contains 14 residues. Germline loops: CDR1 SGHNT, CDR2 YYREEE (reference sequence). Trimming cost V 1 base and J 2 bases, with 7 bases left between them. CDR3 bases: TGTGCCAGCAGCTTGCCAGGGGCCTACAATGAGCAGTTCTTC. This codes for CASSLPGAYNEQFF.